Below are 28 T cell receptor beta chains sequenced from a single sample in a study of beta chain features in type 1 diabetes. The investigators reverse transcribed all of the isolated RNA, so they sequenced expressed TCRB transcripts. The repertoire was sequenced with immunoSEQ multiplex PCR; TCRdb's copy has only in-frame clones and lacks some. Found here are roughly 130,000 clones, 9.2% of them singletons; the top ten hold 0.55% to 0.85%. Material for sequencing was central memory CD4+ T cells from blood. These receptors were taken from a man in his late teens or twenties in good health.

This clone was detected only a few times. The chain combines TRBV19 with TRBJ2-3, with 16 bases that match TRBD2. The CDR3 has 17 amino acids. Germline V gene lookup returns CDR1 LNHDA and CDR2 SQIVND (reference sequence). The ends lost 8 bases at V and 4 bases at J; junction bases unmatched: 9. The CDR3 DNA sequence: TGTGCCAGTCTCGCCGGGACTAGCGGGGGGGGTGCAGATACGCAGTATTTT. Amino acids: CASLAGTSGGGADTQYF.

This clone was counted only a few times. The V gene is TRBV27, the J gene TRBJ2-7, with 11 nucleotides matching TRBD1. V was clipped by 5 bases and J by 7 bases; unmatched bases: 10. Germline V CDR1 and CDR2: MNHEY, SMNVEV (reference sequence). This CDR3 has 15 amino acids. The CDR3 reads CASSAGQGGSGEQYF. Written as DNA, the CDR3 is TGTGCCAGCAGTGCGGGACAGGGGGGCTCGGGTGAGCAGTACTTC.

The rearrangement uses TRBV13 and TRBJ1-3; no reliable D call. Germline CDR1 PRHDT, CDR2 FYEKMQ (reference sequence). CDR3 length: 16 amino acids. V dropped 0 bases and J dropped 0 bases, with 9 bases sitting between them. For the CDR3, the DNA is TGTGCCAGCAGCTTAGGGTACAGAGACTCTGGAAACACCATATATTTT. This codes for CASSLGYRDSGNTIYF. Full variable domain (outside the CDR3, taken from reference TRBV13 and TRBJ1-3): AAGVIQSPRHLIKEKRETATLKCYPIPRHDTVYWYQQGPGQDPQFLISFYEKMQSDKGSIPDRFSAQQFSDYHSELNMSSLELGDSALYFCASSLGYRDSGNTIYFGEGSWLTVV.

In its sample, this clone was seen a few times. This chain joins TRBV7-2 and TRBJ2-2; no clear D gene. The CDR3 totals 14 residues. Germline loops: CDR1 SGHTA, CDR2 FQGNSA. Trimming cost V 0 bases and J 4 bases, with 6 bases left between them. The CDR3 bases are TGTGCCAGCAGCTTAGCGTCCGGCACCGGGGAGCTGTTTTTT. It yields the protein CASSLASGTGELFF.

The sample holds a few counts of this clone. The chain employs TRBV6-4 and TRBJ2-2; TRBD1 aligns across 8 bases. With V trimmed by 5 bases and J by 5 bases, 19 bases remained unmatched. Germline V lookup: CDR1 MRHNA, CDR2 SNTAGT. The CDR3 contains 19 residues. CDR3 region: CASSLEIGTGRIQTGELFF. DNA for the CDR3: TGTGCCAGCAGTCTAGAGATTGGGACAGGAAGGATCCAAACCGGGGAGCTGTTTTTT.

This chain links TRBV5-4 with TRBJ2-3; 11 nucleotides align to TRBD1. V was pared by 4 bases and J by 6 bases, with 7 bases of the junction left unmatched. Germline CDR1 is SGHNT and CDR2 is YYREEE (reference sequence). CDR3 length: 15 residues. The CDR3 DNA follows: TGTGCCAGCAGCCCGGACAGGGGGCAGCAGGATACGCAGTATTTT. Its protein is CASSPDRGQQDTQYF.

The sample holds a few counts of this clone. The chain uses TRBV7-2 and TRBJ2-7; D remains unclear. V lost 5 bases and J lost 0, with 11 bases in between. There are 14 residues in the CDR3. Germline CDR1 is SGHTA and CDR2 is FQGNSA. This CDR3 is CASSPRRSSYEQYF. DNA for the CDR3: TGTGCCAGCAGCCCAAGAAGGAGCTCCTACGAGCAGTACTTC.

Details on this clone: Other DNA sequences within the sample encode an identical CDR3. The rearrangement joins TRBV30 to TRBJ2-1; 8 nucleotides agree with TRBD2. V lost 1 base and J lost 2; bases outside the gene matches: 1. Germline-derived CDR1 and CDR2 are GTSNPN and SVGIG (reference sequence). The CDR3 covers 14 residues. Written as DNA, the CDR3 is TGTGCCTGGAGTGCGGGGGGGCCCTACAATGAGCAGTTCTTC. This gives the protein CAWSAGGPYNEQFF.

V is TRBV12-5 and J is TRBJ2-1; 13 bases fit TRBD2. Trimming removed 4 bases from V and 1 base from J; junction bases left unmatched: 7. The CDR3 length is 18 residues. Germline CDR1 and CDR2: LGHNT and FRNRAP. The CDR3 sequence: CASGSGTSGVRSYNEQFF. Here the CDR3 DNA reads TGTGCTAGTGGTTCGGGGACTAGCGGGGTACGTTCCTACAATGAGCAGTTCTTC.

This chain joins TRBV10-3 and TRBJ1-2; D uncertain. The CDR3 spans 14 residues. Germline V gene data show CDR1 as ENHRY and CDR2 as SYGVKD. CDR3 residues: CAATEPTWSYGYTF. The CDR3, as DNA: TGTGCGGCGACGGAGCCTACATGGTCCTATGGCTACACCTTC.

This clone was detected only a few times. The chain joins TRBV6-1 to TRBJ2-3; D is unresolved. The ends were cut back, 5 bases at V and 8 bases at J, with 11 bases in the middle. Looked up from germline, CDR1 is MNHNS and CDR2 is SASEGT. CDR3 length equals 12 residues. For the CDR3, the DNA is TGTGCCAGCAGTTCCGCGGCGACTACGCAGTATTTT. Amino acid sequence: CASSSAATTQYF.

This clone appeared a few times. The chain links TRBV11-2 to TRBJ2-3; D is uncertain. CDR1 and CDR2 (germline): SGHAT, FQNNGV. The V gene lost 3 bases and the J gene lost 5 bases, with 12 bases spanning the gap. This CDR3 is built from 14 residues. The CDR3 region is CASSFRPVLDTQYF. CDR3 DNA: TGTGCCAGCAGCTTTCGCCCGGTTCTAGATACGCAGTATTTT.

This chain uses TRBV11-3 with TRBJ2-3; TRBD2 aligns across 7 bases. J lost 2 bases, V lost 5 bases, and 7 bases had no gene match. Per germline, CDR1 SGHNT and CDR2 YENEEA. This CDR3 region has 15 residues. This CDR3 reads CASSRDYTSTDTQYF. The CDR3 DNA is TGTGCCAGCAGCCGGGACTATACATCCACAGATACGCAGTATTTT.

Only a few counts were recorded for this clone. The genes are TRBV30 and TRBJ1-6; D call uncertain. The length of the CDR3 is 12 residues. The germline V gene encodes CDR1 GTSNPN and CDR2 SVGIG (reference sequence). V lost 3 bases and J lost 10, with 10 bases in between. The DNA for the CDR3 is TGTGCCTGGAGCGAAACAACGTCACCCCTCCACTTT. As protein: CAWSETTSPLHF.

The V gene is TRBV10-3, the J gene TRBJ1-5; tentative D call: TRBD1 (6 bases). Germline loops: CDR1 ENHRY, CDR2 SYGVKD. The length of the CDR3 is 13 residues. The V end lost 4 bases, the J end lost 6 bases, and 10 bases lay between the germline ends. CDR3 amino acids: CAISADRGQPQHF. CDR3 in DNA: TGTGCCATCAGTGCGGACAGAGGTCAGCCCCAGCATTTT.

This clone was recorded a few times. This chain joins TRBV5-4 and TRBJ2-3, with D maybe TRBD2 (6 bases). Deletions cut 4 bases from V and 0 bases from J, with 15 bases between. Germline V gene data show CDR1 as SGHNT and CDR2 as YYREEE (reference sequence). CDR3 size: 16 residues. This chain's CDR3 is CASSQASRGSTDTQYF. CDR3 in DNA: TGTGCCAGCAGCCAGGCGTCCCGGGGGAGCACAGATACGCAGTATTTT.

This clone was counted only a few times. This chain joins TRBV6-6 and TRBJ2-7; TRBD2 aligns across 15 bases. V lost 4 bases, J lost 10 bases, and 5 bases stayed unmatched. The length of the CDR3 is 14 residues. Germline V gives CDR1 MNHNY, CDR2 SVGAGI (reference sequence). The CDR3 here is CASSSGTSGGRQYF. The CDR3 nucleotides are TGTGCCAGCAGTTCCGGGACTAGCGGGGGGAGACAGTACTTC.

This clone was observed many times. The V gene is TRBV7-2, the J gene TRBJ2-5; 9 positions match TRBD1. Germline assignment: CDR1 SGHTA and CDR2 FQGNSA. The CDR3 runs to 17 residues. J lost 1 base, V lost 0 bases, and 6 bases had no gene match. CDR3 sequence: CASSLAYPGQGQETQYF. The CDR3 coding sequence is TGTGCCAGCAGCTTAGCGTACCCGGGACAGGGCCAAGAGACCCAGTACTTC.

The CDR3 reads CASSPQAGGENEQFF. The CDR3 coding sequence is TGTGCCAGCAGTCCCCAGGCGGGGGGCGAGAATGAGCAGTTCTTC. The V gene is TRBV6-6, the J gene TRBJ2-1; 8 nucleotides match TRBD2. The germline gives CDR1 MNHNY, CDR2 SVGAGI (reference sequence). The CDR3 loop spans 15 amino acids. V shed 5 bases, J shed 7 bases, and the junction held 10 bases outside the gene matches.

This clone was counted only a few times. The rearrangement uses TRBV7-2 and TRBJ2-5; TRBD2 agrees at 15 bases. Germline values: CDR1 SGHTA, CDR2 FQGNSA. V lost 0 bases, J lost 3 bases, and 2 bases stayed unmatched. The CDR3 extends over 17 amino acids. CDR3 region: CASSLAGTSGGKETQYF. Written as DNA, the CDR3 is TGTGCCAGCAGCTTAGCGGGGACTAGCGGGGGGAAAGAGACCCAGTACTTC.

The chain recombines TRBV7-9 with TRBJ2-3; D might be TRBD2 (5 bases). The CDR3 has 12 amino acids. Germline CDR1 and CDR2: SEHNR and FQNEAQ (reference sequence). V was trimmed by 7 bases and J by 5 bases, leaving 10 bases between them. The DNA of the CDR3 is TGTGCCAGCACCCCACTAGGAGATACGCAGTATTTT. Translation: CASTPLGDTQYF.

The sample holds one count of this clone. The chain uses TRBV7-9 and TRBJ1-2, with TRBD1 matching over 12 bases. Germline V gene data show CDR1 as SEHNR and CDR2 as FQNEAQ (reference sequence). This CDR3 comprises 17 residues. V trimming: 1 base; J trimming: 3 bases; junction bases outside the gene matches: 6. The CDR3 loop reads CASSLEGTGGSHYGYTF. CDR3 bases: TGTGCCAGCAGCTTAGAGGGGACAGGGGGCTCACACTATGGCTACACCTTC.

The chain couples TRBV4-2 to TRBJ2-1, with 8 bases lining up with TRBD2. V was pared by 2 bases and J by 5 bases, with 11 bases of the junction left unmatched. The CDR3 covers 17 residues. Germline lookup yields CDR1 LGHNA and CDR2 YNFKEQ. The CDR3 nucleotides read TGTGCCAGCAGCCAAAGGATGGTCGGCGGGGGGCACAATGAGCAGTTCTTC. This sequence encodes CASSQRMVGGGHNEQFF.

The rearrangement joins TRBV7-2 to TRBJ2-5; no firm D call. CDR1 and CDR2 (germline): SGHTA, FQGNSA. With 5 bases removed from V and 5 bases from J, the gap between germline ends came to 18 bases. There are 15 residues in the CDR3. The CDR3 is CASSNPLGGGETQYF. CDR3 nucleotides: TGTGCCAGCAGCAATCCTCTAGGTGGTGGGGAGACCCAGTACTTC.

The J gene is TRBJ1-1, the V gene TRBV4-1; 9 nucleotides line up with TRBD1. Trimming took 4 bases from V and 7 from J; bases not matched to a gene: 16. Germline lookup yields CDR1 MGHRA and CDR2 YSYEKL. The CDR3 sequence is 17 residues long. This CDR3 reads CASSRLPQGAGVGEAFF. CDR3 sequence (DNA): TGCGCCAGCAGCCGACTACCACAGGGGGCTGGGGTTGGTGAAGCTTTCTTT.

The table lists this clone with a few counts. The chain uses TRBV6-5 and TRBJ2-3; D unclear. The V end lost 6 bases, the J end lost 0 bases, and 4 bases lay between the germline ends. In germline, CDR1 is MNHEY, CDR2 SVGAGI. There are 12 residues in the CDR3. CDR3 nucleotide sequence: TGTGCCAGCAGCTCTAGCACAGATACGCAGTATTTT. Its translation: CASSSSTDTQYF.

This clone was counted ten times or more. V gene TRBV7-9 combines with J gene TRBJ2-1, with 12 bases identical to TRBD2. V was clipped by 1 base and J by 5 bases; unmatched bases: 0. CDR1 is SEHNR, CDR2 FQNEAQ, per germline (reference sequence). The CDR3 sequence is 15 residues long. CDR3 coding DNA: TGTGCCAGCAGCTTAGGACTAGCGGGGGACAATGAGCAGTTCTTC. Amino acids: CASSLGLAGDNEQFF.

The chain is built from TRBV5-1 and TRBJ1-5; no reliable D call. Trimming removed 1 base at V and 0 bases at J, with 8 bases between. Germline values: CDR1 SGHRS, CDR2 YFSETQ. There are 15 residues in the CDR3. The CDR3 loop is CASSLTTNSNQPQHF. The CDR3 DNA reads TGCGCCAGCAGCTTGACGACTAATAGCAATCAGCCCCAGCATTTT.